A single sample gave rise to the 15 T cell receptor beta chains below, sequenced in a study of molecular identifiers for immune sequencing clone quantification. TCRdb fed the PCR reads into MiXCR, producing one record per CDR3 protein. Here the sample spans approximately 550,000 distinct CDR3 sequences, around a fifth being singletons. Sequenced sample: naive CD8+ T cells from blood, with Jurkat cell RNA spiked in. Subset in this sample: FACS-sorted CD8+CD4-CCR7+CD45RA+ naive T cells. Receptors were obtained from a human donor in good health. Some libraries in this study had Jurkat cell RNA spiked in.

This clonotype occurred many times. The chain uses TRBV6-2 or TRBV6-3 and TRBJ2-5, with 8 bases lining up with TRBD2. After removal of 5 bases from V and 0 bases from J, the junction contained 11 bases not matched to a gene. Germline loops: CDR1 MNHEY, CDR2 SVGEGT. The CDR3 sequence is 17 residues long. CDR3 region: CASSVSTELADQETQYF. In DNA, the CDR3 is TGTGCCAGCAGTGTCTCCACTGAACTAGCGGACCAAGAGACCCAGTACTTC.

There are many counts of this clonotype. The CDR3 DNA reads TGCGCCAGCAGCCAAGGTCTAGGGTTGTTCTACGAGCAGTACTTC. Encoded protein: CASSQGLGLFYEQYF. This chain links TRBV4-3 with TRBJ2-7; D gene uncertain. V lost 1 base and J lost 3, with 13 bases in between. The germline gives CDR1 LGHNA, CDR2 YSLEER. This CDR3 is built from 15 residues.

In regard to this clonotype: Mismatch with germline at one junction end may stem from a read error. V and J are TRBV13 and TRBJ2-5; 7 nucleotides match TRBD1. This CDR3 is built from 14 residues. CDR1 is PRHDT, CDR2 FYEKMQ, per germline (reference sequence). The CDR3 here is CASSRWDSQEAQYF. The DNA of the CDR3 is TGTGCCAGCAGCCGCTGGGACAGCCAAGAGGCCCAGTACTTC. The variable domain in full, completed from reference TRBV13 and TRBJ2-5, reads AAGVIQSPRHLIKEKRETATLKCYPIPRHDTVYWYQQGPGQDPQFLISFYEKMQSDKGSIPDRFSAQQFSDYHSELNMSSLELGDSALYFCASSRWDSQEAQYFGPGTRLLVL.

V and J are TRBV15 and TRBJ2-1; possibly TRBD2 for D (6 bases). The ends were cut back, 3 bases at V and 5 bases at J, with 17 bases in the middle. Looked up from germline, CDR1 is LNHNV and CDR2 is YYDKDF (reference sequence). The length of the CDR3 is 16 residues. As DNA, the CDR3 is TGTGCCACCAGCAGGGACCGGGACTCACGCCACAATGAGCAGTTCTTC. Its protein is CATSRDRDSRHNEQFF.

This clonotype has a handful of counts. The rearrangement joins TRBV24-1 to TRBJ2-3, with 7 bases aligning to TRBD1. The trim removed 5 bases at V and 3 bases at J, leaving 4 bases unmatched. The germline V gene has CDR1 KGHDR and CDR2 SFDVKD. The CDR3 is 14 amino acids. CDR3 sequence: CATSVTGETDTQYF. The CDR3 coding sequence is TGTGCCACCAGTGTCACAGGGGAAACAGATACGCAGTATTTT.

This clonotype was seen only a few times. A far bigger clonotype differs at one base, so this is likely a read error. The chain links TRBV11-2 to TRBJ2-7; perhaps TRBD2 as D (6 bases). Between the trimmed V and J ends, which lost 5 bases and 5 bases, there was a span of 13 bases. In germline, CDR1 is SGHAT, CDR2 FQNNGV. The CDR3 covers 13 residues. CDR3 DNA sequence: TGTGCCAGCAGCCCCGGGACTTCCGACGAGCAGTACTTC. The encoded protein is CASSPGTSDEQYF.

V and J are TRBV24-1 and TRBJ2-1; D is possibly TRBD1 (6 bases). Germline V gene data show CDR1 as KGHDR and CDR2 as SFDVKD. The CDR3 spans 17 residues. V was trimmed by 7 bases and J by 3 bases, leaving 21 bases between them. CDR3: CATSPSGGQSFYNEQFF. The DNA for the CDR3 is TGTGCCACCAGCCCCTCCGGTGGACAGAGTTTCTACAATGAGCAGTTCTTC.

The rearrangement joins TRBV6-2 or TRBV6-3 to TRBJ2-7; D perhaps matches TRBD2 (5 bases). The length of the CDR3 is 16 residues. V was clipped by 0 bases and J by 3 bases, with 15 bases between them. Germline lookup yields CDR1 MNHEY and CDR2 SVGEGT. CDR3 coding DNA: TGTGCCAGCAGTTACTCAGCTAGCAGGTTGTTCTACGAGCAGTACTTC. This sequence encodes CASSYSASRLFYEQYF.

This clonotype was picked up many times. The gene calls are TRBV4-3 and TRBJ1-1; D unclear. Germline assignment: CDR1 LGHNA and CDR2 YSLEER. The CDR3 runs to 17 residues. Trimming stripped 0 bases from V and 6 bases from J, with 20 bases between. The CDR3 region is CASSQDQNGGPVAEAFF. For the CDR3, the DNA is TGCGCCAGCAGCCAAGATCAGAATGGCGGCCCAGTAGCTGAAGCTTTCTTT.

CDR3 DNA sequence: TGTGCCAGCAGCGTGGACCCTGGCCGGATCAATCCCTACGAGCAGTACTTC. Its translation is CASSVDPGRINPYEQYF. The V call is TRBV9, the J call TRBJ2-7; D is undetermined. V was cut by 2 bases and J by 2 bases, with 20 bases left in between. CDR3 size: 17 residues. Germline loops: CDR1 SGDLS, CDR2 YYNGEE. Full variable domain (outside the CDR3, taken from reference TRBV9 and TRBJ2-7): DSGVTQTPKHLITATGQRVTLRCSPRSGDLSVYWYQQSLDQGLQFLIQYYNGEERAKGNILERFSAQQFPDLHSELNLSSLELGDSALYFCASSVDPGRINPYEQYFGPGTRLTVT.

The gene calls are TRBV6-1 and TRBJ1-6; D call uncertain. The V and J ends lost 4 bases and 0 bases respectively, with 13 bases between them. CDR1 and CDR2 (germline): MNHNS, SASEGT. The CDR3 covers 17 residues. The CDR3 loop is CASSVKHPSSYNSPLHF. The DNA for the CDR3 is TGTGCCAGCAGTGTAAAGCACCCGAGCTCCTATAATTCACCCCTCCACTTT.

The CDR3 DNA reads as TGTGCCAGCAGCCAAGAGACAGGGTTCCACTTGAACACCGGGGAGCTGTTTTTT. This sequence encodes CASSQETGFHLNTGELFF. The chain is built from TRBV3-1 and TRBJ2-2, with 7 bases identical to TRBD1. This CDR3 contains 18 residues. The trim removed 0 bases at V and 1 base at J, leaving 8 bases unmatched. Per germline, CDR1 LGHDT and CDR2 YNNKEL (reference sequence). Supplemented by reference TRBV3-1 and TRBJ2-2, the full variable domain reads DTAVSQTPKYLVTQMGNDKSIKCEQNLGHDTMYWYKQDSKKFLKIMFSYNNKELIINETVPNRFSPKSPDKAHLNLHINSLELGDSAVYFCASSQETGFHLNTGELFFGEGSRLTVL.

The chain is built from TRBV25-1 and TRBJ1-6; D is ambiguous. Germline-derived CDR1 and CDR2 are MGHDK and SYGVNS. CDR3 size: 14 residues. V lost 2 bases to trimming and J lost 6 bases, with 8 bases between them. For the CDR3, the DNA is TGTGCCAGCAGTGAAAGGGAATCTAATTCACCCCTCCACTTT. Amino acid sequence: CASSERESNSPLHF.

Turning to this clonotype: One junction end does not reproduce the germline sequence, and a read error may be involved. This chain joins TRBV19 and TRBJ1-1; 8 bases line up with TRBD1. The CDR3 covers 14 residues. Per germline, CDR1 LNHDA and CDR2 SQIVND (reference sequence). The CDR3 loop is CTSRAGTGNTEAFF. DNA of the CDR3: TGTACCAGTAGGGCCGGGACAGGGAACACTGAAGCTTTCTTT.

The chain carries TRBV2 and TRBJ2-2, with TRBD2 identical over 11 bases. Germline trimming cut 3 bases from V and 8 bases from J; bases unmatched to any gene: 11. The V gene's germline CDR1 is SNHLY and CDR2 FYNNEI. CDR3 length: 17 amino acids. The CDR3: CASSDVYSGGARGELFF. The CDR3 DNA reads as TGTGCCAGCAGTGACGTCTATAGCGGGGGGGCCCGAGGGGAGCTGTTTTTT.